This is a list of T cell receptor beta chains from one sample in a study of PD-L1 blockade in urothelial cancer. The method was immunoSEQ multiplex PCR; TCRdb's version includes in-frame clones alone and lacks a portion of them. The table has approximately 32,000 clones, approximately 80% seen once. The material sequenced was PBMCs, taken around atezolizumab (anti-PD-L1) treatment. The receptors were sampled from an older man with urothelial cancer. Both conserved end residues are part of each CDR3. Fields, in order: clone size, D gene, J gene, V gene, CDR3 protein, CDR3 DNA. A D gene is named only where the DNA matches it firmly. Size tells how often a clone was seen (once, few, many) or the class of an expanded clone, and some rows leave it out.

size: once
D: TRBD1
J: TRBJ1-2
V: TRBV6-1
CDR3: CASSENWTGGGYTF
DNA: TGTGCCAGCAGTGAAAATTGGACAGGCGGTGGCTACACCTTC

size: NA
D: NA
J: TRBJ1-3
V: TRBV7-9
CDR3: CASISVAGRGVYSGNTIYF
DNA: TGTGCCAGCATCTCCGTCGCGGGCCGGGGAGTGTACTCTGGAAACACCATATATTTT

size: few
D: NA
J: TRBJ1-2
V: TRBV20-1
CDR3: CSASQNYGYTF
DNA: TGCAGTGCTAGTCAGAACTATGGCTACACCTTC

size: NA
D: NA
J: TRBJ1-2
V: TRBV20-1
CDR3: CSASRDGYTF
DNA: TGCAGCGCATCCAGGGATGGCTACACCTTC

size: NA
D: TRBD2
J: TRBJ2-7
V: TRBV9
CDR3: CASSPSGGGSYEQYF
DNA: TGTGCCAGCAGCCCTAGCGGGGGGGGATCCTACGAGCAGTACTTC

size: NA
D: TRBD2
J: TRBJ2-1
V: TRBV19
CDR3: CASNPSGRARADEQFF
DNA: TGTGCCAGTAATCCTAGCGGGAGGGCCAGGGCGGATGAGCAGTTCTTC

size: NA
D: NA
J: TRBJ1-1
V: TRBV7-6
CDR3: CASSFQENTEAFF
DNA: TGTGCCAGCAGCTTCCAGGAGAACACTGAAGCTTTCTTT

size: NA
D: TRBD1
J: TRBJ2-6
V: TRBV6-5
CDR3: CASSYRQGGGANVLTF
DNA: TGTGCCAGCAGTTACCGACAGGGTGGTGGGGCCAACGTCCTGACTTTC

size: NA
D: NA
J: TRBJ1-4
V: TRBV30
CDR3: CAWSVQGRANEKLFF
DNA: TGTGCCTGGAGTGTCCAGGGTAGAGCTAATGAAAAACTGTTTTTT

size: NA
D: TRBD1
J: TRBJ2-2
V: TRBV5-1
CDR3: CASSPGDRENPGELFF
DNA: TGCGCCAGCAGCCCCGGGGACAGGGAAAATCCCGGGGAGCTGTTTTTT

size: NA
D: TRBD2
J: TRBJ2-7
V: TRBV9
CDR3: CASGGTSGTGGEQYF
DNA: TGTGCCAGCGGAGGGACTAGCGGCACCGGGGGGGAGCAGTACTTC

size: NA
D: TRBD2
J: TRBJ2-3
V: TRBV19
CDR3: CASSIAAGHTDTQYF
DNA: TGTGCCAGTAGTATCGCAGCGGGGCACACAGATACGCAGTATTTT

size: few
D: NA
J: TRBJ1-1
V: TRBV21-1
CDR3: CASSSTGTTCIAFF
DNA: TGTGCCAGCAGTAGCACCGGGACAACCTGCATAGCTTTCTTT

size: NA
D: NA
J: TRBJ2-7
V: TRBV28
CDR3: CASSLKLTRRAYEQYF
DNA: TGTGCCAGCAGTTTAAAGTTGACACGCAGGGCCTACGAGCAGTACTTC

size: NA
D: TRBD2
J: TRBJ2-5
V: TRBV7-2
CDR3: CASSPGGTRETQYF
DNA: TGTGCCAGCAGCCCCGGCGGGACTAGGGAGACCCAGTACTTC

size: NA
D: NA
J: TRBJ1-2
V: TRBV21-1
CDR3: CASSKVQQGNYGYTF
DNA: TGTGCCAGCAGCAAAGTACAACAGGGTAACTATGGCTACACCTTC

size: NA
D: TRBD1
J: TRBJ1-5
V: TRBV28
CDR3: CASGTAANQPQHF
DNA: TGTGCCAGTGGGACAGCAGCAAATCAGCCCCAGCATTTT

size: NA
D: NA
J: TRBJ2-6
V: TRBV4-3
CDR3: CASSEVTNVLTF
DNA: TGCGCCAGCAGCGAAGTCACCAACGTCCTGACTTTC

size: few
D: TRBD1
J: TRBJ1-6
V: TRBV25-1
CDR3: CASAGQGNSPLHF
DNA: TGTGCCAGCGCTGGACAGGGGAATTCACCCCTCCACTTT

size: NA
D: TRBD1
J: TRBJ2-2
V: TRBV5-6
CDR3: CASSRQGDPPGELFF
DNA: TGTGCCAGCAGTCGACAGGGCGACCCTCCCGGGGAGCTGTTTTTT

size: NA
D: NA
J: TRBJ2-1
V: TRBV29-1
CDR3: CSVSTMTDEQFF
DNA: TGCAGCGTTTCTACTATGACGGATGAGCAGTTCTTC

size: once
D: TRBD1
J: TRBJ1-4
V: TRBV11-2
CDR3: CASSLGTGGLGEKLFF
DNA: TGTGCCAGCAGCTTAGGCACAGGGGGCCTCGGTGAAAAACTGTTTTTT

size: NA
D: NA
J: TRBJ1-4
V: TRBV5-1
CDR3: CASSLAQTTNEKLFF
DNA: TGCGCCAGCAGCTTGGCGCAGACAACTAATGAAAAACTGTTTTTT

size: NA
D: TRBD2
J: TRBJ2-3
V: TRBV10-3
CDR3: CAIRPGTSGGLDTQYF
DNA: TGTGCCATCAGGCCCGGGACTAGCGGGGGTTTAGATACGCAGTATTTT

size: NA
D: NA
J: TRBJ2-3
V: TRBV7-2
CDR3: CASSLWFGSADTQYF
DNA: TGTGCCAGCAGCTTATGGTTCGGGAGCGCAGATACGCAGTATTTT

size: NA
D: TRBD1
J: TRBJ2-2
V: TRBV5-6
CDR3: CASSSGQGRGTGELFF
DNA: TGTGCCAGCAGCTCAGGACAGGGGCGGGGTACCGGGGAGCTGTTTTTT

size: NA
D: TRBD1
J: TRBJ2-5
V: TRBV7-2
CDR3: CASSLIGQGSAETQYF
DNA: TGTGCCAGCAGCTTGATCGGACAGGGAAGCGCGGAGACCCAGTACTTC

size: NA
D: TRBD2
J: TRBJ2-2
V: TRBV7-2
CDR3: CASSLDRFGRAVTGELFF
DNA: TGTGCCAGCAGCTTAGATCGTTTTGGGAGGGCAGTCACCGGGGAGCTGTTTTTT

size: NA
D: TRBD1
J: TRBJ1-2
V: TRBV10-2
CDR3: CATGGRLNYGYTF
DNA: TGCGCGACAGGGGGCAGACTGAACTATGGCTACACCTTC

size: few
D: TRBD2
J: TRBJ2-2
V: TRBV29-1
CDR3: CSVDGLAGANTGELFF
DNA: TGCAGCGTCGACGGACTAGCGGGAGCGAACACCGGGGAGCTGTTTTTT

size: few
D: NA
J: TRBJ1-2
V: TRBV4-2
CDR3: CASSPSGSFGYTF
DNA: TGTGCCAGCAGCCCGTCGGGGTCCTTTGGCTACACCTTC